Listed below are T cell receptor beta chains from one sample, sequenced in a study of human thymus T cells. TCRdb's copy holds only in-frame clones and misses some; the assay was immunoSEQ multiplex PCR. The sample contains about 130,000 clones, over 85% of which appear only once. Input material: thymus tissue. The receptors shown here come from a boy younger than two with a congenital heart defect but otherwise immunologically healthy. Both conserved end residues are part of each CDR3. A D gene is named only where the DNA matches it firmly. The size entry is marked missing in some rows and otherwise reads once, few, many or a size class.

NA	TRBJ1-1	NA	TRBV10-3	TGTGCCATCAGTGAGGTGACAAGGGACCTGCTACTGAACACTGAAGCTTTCTTT	CAISEVTRDLLLNTEAFF
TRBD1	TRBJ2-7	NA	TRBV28	TGTGCCAGCAGTCCTCGGTATCCATGGGACAGGGGCCCCTACGAGCAGTACTTC	CASSPRYPWDRGPYEQYF
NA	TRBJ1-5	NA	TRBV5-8	TGTGCCAGCAGCTTTGAGAGACCAGCCCTAGAGGGGAATCAGCCCCAGCATTTT	CASSFERPALEGNQPQHF
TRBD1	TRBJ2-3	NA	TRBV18	TGTGCCAGCTCACCACAACAGGGGGCCTACGCAGATACGCAGTATTTT	CASSPQQGAYADTQYF
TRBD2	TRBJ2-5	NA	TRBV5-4	TGTGCCAGCAGCTGGAAACTAGCGGGGGAGAAAGAGACCCAGTACTTC	CASSWKLAGEKETQYF
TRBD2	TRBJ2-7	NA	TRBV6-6	TGTGCCAGCAGTTACACACGGGGGGGACCCTACGAGCAGTACTTC	CASSYTRGGPYEQYF
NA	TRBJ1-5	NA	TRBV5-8	TGTGCCAGCGTGGGAAGGGGACATAGCAATCAGCCCCAGCATTTT	CASVGRGHSNQPQHF
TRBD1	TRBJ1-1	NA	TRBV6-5	TGTGCCAGCAGTTACCTCAGGGGGGCCACTGAAGCTTTCTTT	CASSYLRGATEAFF
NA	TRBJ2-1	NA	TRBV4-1	TGCGCCAGCAGCCAAGCTCCTCATAGGTCCTACAATGAGCAGTTCTTC	CASSQAPHRSYNEQFF
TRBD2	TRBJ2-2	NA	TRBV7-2	TGTGCCAGCAGCTATTCTGGGCGGGGGGGCCGACCGAACACCGGGGAGCTGTTTTTT	CASSYSGRGGRPNTGELFF
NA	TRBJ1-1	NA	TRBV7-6	TGTGCCAGCAGCTTAGGGTGGAACACTGAAGCTTTCTTT	CASSLGWNTEAFF
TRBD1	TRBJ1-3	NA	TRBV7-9	TGTGCCAGCAGCCTGGACAGGGGATCTGGAAACACCATATATTTT	CASSLDRGSGNTIYF
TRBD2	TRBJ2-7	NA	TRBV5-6	TGTGCCAGCAGCTTCCATACGGGACTAGCGGCAGAGAGCTCCTACGAGCAGTACTTC	CASSFHTGLAAESSYEQYF
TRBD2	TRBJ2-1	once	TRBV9	TGTGCCAGCAGCGTAGCAGCTAGCGGGGACTACAATGAGCAGTTCTTC	CASSVAASGDYNEQFF
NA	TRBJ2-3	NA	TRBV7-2	TGTGCCAGCAGCTTAGTCCGGGACAAAGATACGCAGTATTTT	CASSLVRDKDTQYF
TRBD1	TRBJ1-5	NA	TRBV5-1	TGCGCCAGCAGCTGGGGGGACAGGGTCAATCAGCCCCAGCATTTT	CASSWGDRVNQPQHF
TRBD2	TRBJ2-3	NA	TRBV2	TGTGCCAGCAGGGGACTAGCGGGGAACATCACAGATACGCAGTATTTT	CASRGLAGNITDTQYF
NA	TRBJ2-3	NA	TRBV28	TGTGCCAGCAGTCGTCCCCACACAGATACGCAGTATTTT	CASSRPHTDTQYF
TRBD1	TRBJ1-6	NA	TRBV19	TGTGCCAGTAGCAGGGACAGCGGTAATTCACCCCTCCACTTT	CASSRDSGNSPLHF
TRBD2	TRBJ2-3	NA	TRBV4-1	TGCGCCAGCAGCCACCCCGACCCACTAGCGGGGGGACCAGATACGCAGTATTTT	CASSHPDPLAGGPDTQYF
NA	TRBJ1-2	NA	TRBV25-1	TGTGCCAGCAAAGGTGAGCAGGGAGGCGGCTACACCTTC	CASKGEQGGGYTF
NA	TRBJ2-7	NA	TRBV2	TGTGCCAGCAGTGTCGGCCGTACACTGTACGAGCAGTACTTC	CASSVGRTLYEQYF
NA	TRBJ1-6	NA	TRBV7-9	TGTGCCAGCAGCCAGAGATCGGACAGAAGGAATTCACCCCTCCACTTT	CASSQRSDRRNSPLHF
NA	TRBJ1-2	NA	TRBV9	TGTGCCAGCAGCGTAGAAGGAAACTATGGCTACACCTTC	CASSVEGNYGYTF
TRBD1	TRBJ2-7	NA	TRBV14	TGTGCCAGCAGCCATAACACCAACAGGGGAAGGGGCTACGAGCAGTACTTC	CASSHNTNRGRGYEQYF
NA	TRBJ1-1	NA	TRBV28	TGTGCCAGCAGTTTGAGTACTAACACTGAAGCTTTCTTT	CASSLSTNTEAFF
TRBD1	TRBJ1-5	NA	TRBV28	TGTGCCAGCAGCGGGAGGACAGGGAACTTCAATCAGCCCCAGCATTTT	CASSGRTGNFNQPQHF
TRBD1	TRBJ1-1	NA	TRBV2	TGTGCCAGCGAACCAGGGGGGAACACTGAAGCTTTCTTT	CASEPGGNTEAFF
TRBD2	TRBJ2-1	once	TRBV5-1	TGCGCCAGCAGCTTGGCGGGAGGGGGGTACAATGAGCAGTTCTTC	CASSLAGGGYNEQFF
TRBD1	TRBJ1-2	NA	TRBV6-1	TGTGCCAGCAGTGAAGGGACGGACAGGGGCCGCTATGGCTACACCTTC	CASSEGTDRGRYGYTF
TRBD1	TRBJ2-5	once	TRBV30	TGTGCCTGGAGCGACAGGGGGTCCCAAGAGACCCAGTACTTC	CAWSDRGSQETQYF
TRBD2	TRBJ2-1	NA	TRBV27	TGTGCCAGCAGTCCATCTAGCGGGCCTAGGACCTACAATGAGCAGTTCTTC	CASSPSSGPRTYNEQFF
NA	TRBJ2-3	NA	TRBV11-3	TGTGCCAGCAGCGCACGTGAGGATACGCAGTATTTT	CASSAREDTQYF
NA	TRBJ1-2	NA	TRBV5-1	TGCGCCAGCAGCTTGACCCGTGGGAGTCGAACTAACTATGGCTACACCTTC	CASSLTRGSRTNYGYTF
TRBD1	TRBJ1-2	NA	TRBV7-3	TGTGCCAGCAGCCACTCCGGGACAGGGGGCAAAGGCTACACCTTC	CASSHSGTGGKGYTF
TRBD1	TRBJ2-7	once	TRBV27	TGTGCCAGCAGTTCGCCGGGACAGGGGGACGAGCAGTACTTC	CASSSPGQGDEQYF
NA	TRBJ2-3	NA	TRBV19	TGTGCCAGTAGTATCTCAGATACGCAGTATTTT	CASSISDTQYF
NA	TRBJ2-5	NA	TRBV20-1	TGCAGTGCTAGAGCTCCACAGGCTAAGTACTTC	CSARAPQAKYF
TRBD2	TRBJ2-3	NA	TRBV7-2	TGTGCCAGCAGCACCCGGGGGGGACCTTCCTCAGATACGCAGTATTTT	CASSTRGGPSSDTQYF
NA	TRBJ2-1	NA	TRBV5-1	TGCGCCAGCAGCTTGTGGTTGAACATTGAGCAGTTCTTC	CASSLWLNIEQFF